This T cell receptor (beta chain) was sequenced in a study of shared clonotypes between healthy human individuals. Study context: In total, the donors were a couple of women and a few men aged 18 to 49.

V was clipped by 7 bases and J by 6 bases, with 16 bases between them. The CDR3 is made up of 14 amino acids. Germline CDR1 is GTSNPN and CDR2 is SVGIG (reference sequence). Using immunoSEQ multiplex PCR, the repertoire was profiled, and TCRdb retains in-frame clones only, with some absent. The sample shows about 1 million clones, about 75% of them seen only once. This clone showed up just a few times. What it binds is not known. The study's findings and limits: In contrast to clonotypes shared by all four donors, non-shared clonotypes had lower generation probabilities. Across a handful of donors, naive CD4 shared around 5.3%, naive CD8 around 4%, memory CD4 more than 2%, memory CD8 under 0.5%.

The chain couples TRBV30 to TRBJ1-6; a weak D match, TRBD1 (5 bases). The sample consisted of memory CD4+ T cells sorted from blood. Indicated subset: CD45RA-negative fraction. This clonotype originated in a man between 18 and 29 years old in good health. DNA for the CDR3: TGTGCCTTCGCCGCGGGACGGAGTAATTCACCCCTCCACTTT. It translates to CAFAAGRSNSPLHF.